These T cell receptor beta chains were read from a single sample in a study of vaccination and CD4 T cells after COVID-19. TCRdb analysed the PCR reads with MiXCR anew, one entry per CDR3 protein. This table holds roughly 20,000 distinct CDR3 sequences, 31% found once. Their cognate antigens are unknown. The sample comprised cultured CD4+ T cells from blood. These receptors all come from a human donor with COVID-19. Both conserved end residues are part of each CDR3. Fields, in order: J gene, D gene, V gene, clone size, CDR3 DNA, CDR3 protein. The D gene is left open where the match is weak. Clone size is stated in some rows and not others, as once, few, many or a class when expanded.

TRBJ1-1,-,TRBV6-1,once,TGTGCCACCTGGGGGGAACAGACTAAGACTGAAGCTTTCTTT,CATWGEQTKTEAFF
TRBJ1-3,TRBD1,TRBV15,-,TGTGCCACCAGCAGAACACGCCAGGACAGGGCCTCTGGAAACACCATATATTTT,CATSRTRQDRASGNTIYF
TRBJ1-6,-,TRBV7-2,medium-sized,TGTGCCAGCAGCTTCCCGGGGAATTCACCCCTCCACTTT,CASSFPGNSPLHF
TRBJ1-1,-,TRBV12-3/TRBV12-4,few,TGTGCCAGCAACCCCTCAACGGTGAACACTGAAGCTTTCTTT,CASNPSTVNTEAFF
TRBJ1-4,TRBD1,TRBV7-9,-,TGTGCCAGCAGCCCCGGGACAGGGGAAGAAAAACTGTTTTTT,CASSPGTGEEKLFF
TRBJ2-3,-,TRBV27,few,TGTGCCAGCAGTGCCGACAGGTTGGCTAGCACAGATACGCAGTATTTT,CASSADRLASTDTQYF
TRBJ2-7,TRBD1,TRBV24-1,-,TGTGCCACCAGTGATTCGACTGGCCGGACAGGGGGCAGCTACGAGCAGTACTTC,CATSDSTGRTGGSYEQYF
TRBJ2-2,-,TRBV20-1,few,TGCAGTGCACTACAGGGACCCGGGGAGCTGTTTTTT,CSALQGPGELFF
TRBJ2-3,-,TRBV20-1,-,TGCAGTGCTAGTGAAGGACTTGGTGGCACAGATACGCAGTATTTT,CSASEGLGGTDTQYF
TRBJ2-7,TRBD1,TRBV20-1,few,TGCAGTGCTAAAAACAGGGGCCTTGCCTACGAGCAGTACTTC,CSAKNRGLAYEQYF
TRBJ2-7,-,TRBV5-4,-,TGTGCCAGCAGCCCCCCGGGCAAGGCCTACGAGCAGTACTTC,CASSPPGKAYEQYF
TRBJ1-1,-,TRBV6-1,-,TGTGCCAGCAGGAGGGGGGTCGAAGCTTTCTTT,CASRRGVEAFF
TRBJ1-2,TRBD1,TRBV11-2,-,TGTGCCAGCAGGGGACAGGGACTACCGGGCTACACCTTC,CASRGQGLPGYTF
TRBJ2-5,TRBD1,TRBV25-1,-,TGTGCCAGCGGCCGACAGGGGCAAGAGACCCAGTACTTC,CASGRQGQETQYF
TRBJ2-5,-,TRBV20-1,-,TGCAGTGCTAGTAGGAGGGCTAAGTCCCAAGAGACCCAGTACTTC,CSASRRAKSQETQYF
TRBJ1-5,-,TRBV4-3,few,TGCGCCAGCAGCCAGGCCTCGGGGGGCAATCAGCCCCAGCATTTT,CASSQASGGNQPQHF
TRBJ2-1,TRBD2,TRBV6-1,-,TGTGCCAGCAGACCCCACAATAGCGGGGCACCCTACAATGAGCAGTTCTTC,CASRPHNSGAPYNEQFF
TRBJ1-1,-,TRBV28,-,TGTGCCAGCACATCCGGGACTAAAGCTTTCTTT,CASTSGTKAFF
TRBJ1-2,-,TRBV4-1,-,TGCGCCAGCAGCCAGGACCCTGGCGGGGCTAACTATGGCTACACCTTC,CASSQDPGGANYGYTF
TRBJ1-1,-,TRBV5-4,-,TGTGCCAGCAGCTTGGAGCAGGCTCTGAACACTGAAGCTTTCTTT,CASSLEQALNTEAFF
TRBJ2-5,-,TRBV19,-,TGTGCCAGTAGTTTCGACAGCCAAGAGACCCAGTACTTC,CASSFDSQETQYF
TRBJ2-5,-,TRBV12-3/TRBV12-4,few,TGTGCCAGCAGCTTAAGGGGACTGAAGCAAGAGACCCAGTACTTC,CASSLRGLKQETQYF
TRBJ1-4,-,TRBV7-2,few,TGTGCCAGCAGCCGGGGGCAGGGTCATGAAAAACTGTTTTTT,CASSRGQGHEKLFF
TRBJ2-1,-,TRBV7-2,few,TGTGCCAGCAGCCCTGACGGTGCGGGGGCCCTCTATGAGCAGTTCTTC,CASSPDGAGALYEQFF
TRBJ2-5,TRBD2,TRBV5-1,-,TGCGCCAGCAGCCTAACTAGCGGGGGGCCGTCAATACAAGAGACCCAGTACTTC,CASSLTSGGPSIQETQYF
TRBJ1-2,-,TRBV19,-,TGTGCCAGTAGTGAACCTCCGGGACCAGGGGGCTACACCTTC,CASSEPPGPGGYTF
TRBJ1-1,-,TRBV20-1,-,TGCAGTGCCCTTAGGGACCTCATGAGCACTGAAGCTTTCTTT,CSALRDLMSTEAFF
TRBJ2-3,-,TRBV20-1,few,TGCAGTGCGCCTACCGGAGGTTTTACAGATACGCAGTATTTT,CSAPTGGFTDTQYF
TRBJ2-2,-,TRBV6-4,once,TGTGCCAGCAGTGAGTTCCGGGGTACCGGGGAGCTGTTTTTT,CASSEFRGTGELFF
TRBJ2-7,TRBD1,TRBV29-1,-,TGCAGCGTTGAAAGACAGGGGACGTACGAGCAGTACTTC,CSVERQGTYEQYF
TRBJ2-3,-,TRBV7-2,-,TGTGCCAGCAGCTTAAGGGAGCCAGATACGCAGTATTTT,CASSLREPDTQYF
TRBJ2-1,-,TRBV11-3,-,TGTGCCAGCAGCTTAGGGGGCTCCTACAATGAGCAGTTCTTC,CASSLGGSYNEQFF
TRBJ2-3,-,TRBV7-6,-,TGTGCCAGCAGCCGAACACACCGGGACGGCTTTTTTCCAGATACGCAGTATTTT,CASSRTHRDGFFPDTQYF
TRBJ1-4,-,TRBV5-8,-,TGTGCCAGCACCTTTGAGTGGACGGGGGTCGTAACTAATGAAAAACTGTTTTTT,CASTFEWTGVVTNEKLFF
TRBJ2-5,-,TRBV28,-,TGTGCCAGCAGTTTACTCGGCCCGATGGGGACCCAGTACTTC,CASSLLGPMGTQYF
TRBJ2-3,TRBD2,TRBV20-1,few,TGCAGTGCTAGACGACTAGCGGGGGGGTCGGATACGCAGTATTTT,CSARRLAGGSDTQYF
TRBJ2-3,TRBD2,TRBV5-6,-,TGTGCCAGCAGCTTGCCTAGCGGGGGGCCAAATACGCAGTATTTT,CASSLPSGGPNTQYF
TRBJ1-2,TRBD1,TRBV18,few,TGTGCCAGCTCACCGGCGCCGGGACAGACCAACTATGGCTACACCTTC,CASSPAPGQTNYGYTF
TRBJ2-1,TRBD1,TRBV19,-,TGTGCCAGTAGCCCCACAGGGGCCTATGAGCAGTTCTTC,CASSPTGAYEQFF
TRBJ1-5,-,TRBV7-2,medium-sized,TGTGCCAGCAGCTCCTCGGGACGCCCCAATCAGCCCCAGCATTTT,CASSSSGRPNQPQHF